These T cell receptor beta chains were read from a single sample in a study of cytomegalovirus exposure and HLA in healthy donors. Generated by immunoSEQ multiplex PCR, the TCRdb table keeps only in-frame clones and is missing some. This sample has over 70,000 clones; over 65% occur once, and the top ten carry around 20%. The sequenced material came from PBMCs. The receptors derive from a man younger than 45 in good health and CMV-seropositive. CDR3s include the opening cysteine and the closing phenylalanine or tryptophan. A D gene is named only where the DNA matches it firmly. For some rows the clone size is stated as once, few or many, or as a class when expanded; others skip it.

abundance	j_gene	d_gene	v_gene	CDR3aa	CDR3nt
once	TRBJ1-2	-	TRBV7-9	CASSETETNYGYTF	TGTGCCAGCAGTGAGACAGAGACTAACTATGGCTACACCTTC
few	TRBJ1-2	-	TRBV6-1	CASRATQNYGYTF	TGTGCCAGCAGGGCCACACAGAACTATGGCTACACCTTC
-	TRBJ2-3	TRBD1	TRBV5-1	CATSPSRDSNADTQYF	TGCGCCACCAGTCCCTCCAGGGACAGTAATGCAGATACGCAGTATTTT
once	TRBJ2-7	-	TRBV7-9	CASTPRGAGYEQYF	TGTGCCAGCACCCCCCGGGGGGCGGGCTACGAGCAGTACTTC
-	TRBJ1-4	TRBD1	TRBV7-9	CASSQTRDRGEKLFF	TGTGCCAGCAGCCAAACCCGGGACAGGGGTGAAAAACTGTTTTTT
-	TRBJ1-1	-	TRBV28	CASQPTGSSEAFF	TGTGCCAGCCAACCTACAGGTTCCTCTGAAGCTTTCTTT
-	TRBJ2-7	-	TRBV28	CASSLRGAPSYEQYF	TGTGCCAGCAGTTTACGGGGGGCCCCGTCCTACGAGCAGTACTTC
-	TRBJ1-1	-	TRBV28	CASSLWTSLDTEAFF	TGTGCCAGCAGTTTATGGACATCTCTGGACACTGAAGCTTTCTTT
-	TRBJ2-3	TRBD2	TRBV7-9	CASSLGTGGSGTDTQYF	TGTGCCAGCAGTTTAGGTACCGGGGGGTCTGGCACAGATACGCAGTATTTT
few	TRBJ2-7	TRBD2	TRBV5-5	CASSLLAGVEGLF	TGTGCCAGCAGCTTGCTAGCGGGGGTCGAAGGCCTCTTC
-	TRBJ2-4	-	TRBV9	CASSKEGSGKNIQYF	TGTGCCAGCAGCAAAGAGGGTTCGGGCAAAAACATTCAGTACTTC
-	TRBJ1-1	-	TRBV5-6	CASSKDIRNTEAFF	TGTGCCAGCAGCAAGGACATAAGGAATACTGAAGCTTTCTTT
-	TRBJ2-7	-	TRBV6-6	CASSSSARYEQYF	TGTGCCAGCAGTTCCTCTGCCAGGTACGAGCAGTACTTC
-	TRBJ1-5	-	TRBV10-3	CAISESTRDQPQHF	TGTGCCATCAGTGAGTCGACCCGGGATCAGCCCCAGCATTTT
-	TRBJ2-7	-	TRBV11-2	CASSLGAASYEQYF	TGTGCCAGCAGCTTAGGAGCGGCGTCCTACGAGCAGTACTTC
-	TRBJ2-1	-	TRBV7-2	CASSLTANNEQFF	TGTGCCAGCAGCCTGACAGCTAACAATGAGCAGTTCTTC
-	TRBJ2-3	TRBD2	TRBV5-4	CASMTAGGADTQYF	TGTGCCAGCATGACGGCGGGAGGAGCAGATACGCAGTATTTT
few	TRBJ1-2	-	TRBV5-6	CASSLGSNPLYGYTF	TGTGCCAGCAGCTTAGGGAGTAACCCCCTCTATGGCTACACCTTC
-	TRBJ2-2	TRBD2	TRBV27	CASSSPTSGRFGGELFF	TGTGCCAGCAGTTCCCCGACTAGCGGGAGATTTGGCGGGGAGCTGTTTTTT
-	TRBJ1-4	-	TRBV12-5	CASGPGGINEKLFF	TGTGCTAGTGGCCCCGGGGGTATCAATGAAAAACTGTTTTTT
-	TRBJ2-1	-	TRBV10-3	CAISEYKRQGYNEQFF	TGTGCCATCAGTGAATATAAGAGACAAGGATACAATGAGCAGTTCTTC
once	TRBJ2-7	TRBD1	TRBV7-9	CASSSYRGPHEQYF	TGTGCCAGCAGCTCCTACAGGGGGCCCCACGAGCAGTACTTC
few	TRBJ2-7	-	TRBV19	CASSIGGSYEQYF	TGTGCCAGTAGTATAGGCGGCAGCTACGAGCAGTACTTC
-	TRBJ1-4	TRBD1	TRBV27	CASSLSGQGEKLFF	TGTGCCAGCAGTTTATCGGGACAGGGAGAAAAACTGTTTTTT